This is a list of T cell receptor beta chains from one sample in a study of blood T cell repertoires in COVID-19. Repertoires were generated with immunoSEQ multiplex PCR, while TCRdb's copy carries only in-frame clones and drops some. The sample shows about 40,000 clones, roughly 87% of them seen only once. Specimen: peripheral blood. These receptors were collected from a man between 60 and 75 years old with acute or convalescent COVID-19. Both conserved end residues are part of each CDR3. The D gene is left open where the match is weak. Part of the rows lack a size; the others show once, few, many or a class for expanded clones.

D gene	V gene	clone size	J gene	CDR3 protein	CDR3 DNA
.	TRBV24-1	.	TRBJ2-2	CATSDLSGPGTGELFF	TGTGCCACCAGTGATTTGTCAGGGCCGGGCACCGGGGAGCTGTTTTTT
.	TRBV14	.	TRBJ1-1	CASSQVVPNTEAFF	TGTGCCAGCAGCCAAGTTGTCCCAAACACTGAAGCTTTCTTT
.	TRBV20-1	.	TRBJ2-5	CSAVIAETQYF	TGCAGTGCCGTAATAGCGGAGACCCAGTACTTC
TRBD2	TRBV2	.	TRBJ2-1	CASSDRVSGGLAEYNEQFF	TGTGCCAGCAGTGATAGGGTCAGTGGGGGACTAGCGGAATACAATGAGCAGTTCTTC
TRBD1	TRBV13	.	TRBJ1-1	CASQNRGPTEAFF	TGTGCCAGCCAGAACAGGGGCCCTACTGAAGCTTTCTTT
.	TRBV18	.	TRBJ1-4	CASSLGGGRDEKLFF	TGTGCCAGCTCCCTAGGGGGGGGCCGAGATGAAAAACTGTTTTTT
.	TRBV4-2	.	TRBJ2-7	CASSLSRQRYEQYF	TGTGCCAGCAGCCTTTCTCGACAGCGCTACGAGCAGTACTTC
.	TRBV4-2	.	TRBJ1-6	CASSQGRLSSYNSPLHF	TGTGCCAGCAGCCAAGGGCGGCTGAGCTCCTATAATTCACCCCTCCACTTT
.	TRBV27	.	TRBJ2-1	CASSMTEYNEQFF	TGTGCCAGCAGTATGACAGAGTACAATGAGCAGTTCTTC
.	TRBV11-3	.	TRBJ1-5	CASSSRLLREWGEPQHF	TGTGCCAGCAGCTCCCGGTTACTCAGGGAATGGGGCGAGCCCCAGCATTTT
.	TRBV27	.	TRBJ1-1	CASSLFGSGGTEAFF	TGTGCCAGCAGTTTATTCGGGTCCGGGGGGACTGAAGCTTTCTTT
.	TRBV6-5	.	TRBJ1-6	CASSYSRLSSRPLHF	TGTGCCAGCAGTTACTCACGGCTATCATCGAGGCCCCTCCACTTT
.	TRBV24-1	.	TRBJ2-3	CATSDPQAGADTQYF	TGTGCCACCAGTGATCCGCAAGCAGGGGCAGATACGCAGTATTTT
.	TRBV6-5	few	TRBJ1-6	CASSTGTYNSPLHF	TGTGCCAGCAGTACCGGGACATATAATTCACCCCTCCACTTT
.	TRBV19	.	TRBJ1-4	CASSKNSATNEKLFF	TGTGCCAGTAGTAAAAACAGTGCAACTAATGAAAAACTGTTTTTT
TRBD1	TRBV29-1	once	TRBJ1-3	CSAGGTGGSGNTIYF	TGCAGCGCCGGAGGGACAGGGGGCTCTGGAAACACCATATATTTT
.	TRBV18	.	TRBJ1-3	CASSPLQESSGNTIYF	TGTGCCAGCTCACCCTTACAGGAGAGCTCTGGAAACACCATATATTTT
TRBD2	TRBV4-2	.	TRBJ2-7	CASSHASGRGSYEQYF	TGTGCCAGCAGCCACGCTAGCGGGAGAGGGTCCTACGAGCAGTACTTC
TRBD1	TRBV18	.	TRBJ1-5	CASSRGTGDNQPQHF	TGTGCCAGCTCACGGGGGACAGGCGACAATCAGCCCCAGCATTTT
TRBD2	TRBV5-1	once	TRBJ2-3	CASSFLAGMADTQYF	TGCGCCAGCAGCTTCCTAGCGGGCATGGCGGATACGCAGTATTTT
.	TRBV7-8	.	TRBJ2-1	CASSLARTASSYNEQFF	TGTGCCAGCAGCTTAGCGCGAACGGCTAGCTCCTACAATGAGCAGTTCTTC
.	TRBV2	few	TRBJ1-5	CASSEAKVGASNNQPQHF	TGTGCCAGCAGTGAAGCCAAGGTGGGGGCCTCCAACAATCAGCCCCAGCATTTT
.	TRBV19	.	TRBJ2-7	CASRATGISYEQYF	TGTGCCAGTAGGGCCACAGGGATAAGCTACGAGCAGTACTTC
TRBD1	TRBV5-1	.	TRBJ1-4	CASSPSGTGPEKLFF	TGCGCCAGCAGCCCCTCCGGGACAGGGCCTGAAAAACTGTTTTTT
TRBD1	TRBV30	.	TRBJ1-1	CAWSASRDRGLLGRSKDTEAFF	TGTGCCTGGAGTGCATCCCGGGACAGGGGGCTTCTTGGACGTAGTAAAGACACTGAAGCTTTCTTT
.	TRBV9	.	TRBJ1-1	CASSVLGAGLTEAFF	TGTGCCAGCAGCGTGTTAGGGGCCGGGTTGACTGAAGCTTTCTTT
TRBD1	TRBV4-2	.	TRBJ1-4	CASSQDPTGPNEKLFF	TGTGCCAGCAGCCAAGACCCGACAGGGCCTAATGAAAAACTGTTTTTT
TRBD2	TRBV3-1/TRBV3-2	.	TRBJ2-5	CASSQGGSGGGETQYF	TGTGCCAGCAGCCAAGGCGGCAGCGGCGGGGGAGAGACCCAGTACTTC
.	TRBV7-9	.	TRBJ2-3	CASSFNRVVSTDTQYF	TGTGCCAGCAGCTTTAACAGGGTTGTGAGCACAGATACGCAGTATTTT
TRBD1	TRBV5-1	.	TRBJ1-1	CASSLQPNRGGTEAFF	TGCGCCAGCAGCCTACAACCCAACAGGGGGGGGACTGAAGCTTTCTTT
TRBD2	TRBV24-1	.	TRBJ2-1	CATSDRTSGSSYNEQFF	TGTGCCACCAGTGATCGGACGAGCGGGAGCTCCTACAATGAGCAGTTCTTC
.	TRBV9	once	TRBJ1-2	CASNFAGTSYGYTF	TGTGCCAGCAACTTCGCAGGGACTAGCTATGGCTACACCTTC
.	TRBV19	once	TRBJ1-2	CASTDSFVGGYTF	TGTGCCAGTACTGACAGTTTTGTAGGTGGCTACACCTTC
.	TRBV9	.	TRBJ2-2	CASSVYTGLDTGELFF	TGTGCCAGCAGCGTATACACAGGGCTCGACACCGGGGAGCTGTTTTTT
.	TRBV12-3/TRBV12-4	.	TRBJ1-3	CASRQGNTIYF	TGTGCCAGCAGGCAGGGAAACACCATATATTTT
TRBD1	TRBV10-3	.	TRBJ1-2	CATTDRRDYGYTF	TGTGCCACCACGGACAGGCGAGACTATGGCTACACCTTC
TRBD1	TRBV6-6	.	TRBJ1-2	CASRPTGTGEHGYTF	TGTGCCAGCAGACCTACCGGGACAGGGGAACATGGCTACACCTTC
.	TRBV11-2	.	TRBJ1-3	CASSQQGSGNTIYF	TGTGCCAGCAGCCAACAGGGTTCTGGAAACACCATATATTTT
.	TRBV18	once	TRBJ1-4	CASEGLGGRGEKLFF	TGTGCCAGTGAGGGCCTCGGGGGGAGAGGTGAAAAACTGTTTTTT
.	TRBV28	.	TRBJ1-4	CASSLRELREKLFF	TGTGCCAGCAGTTTAAGGGAGTTACGGGAAAAACTGTTTTTT
.	TRBV29-1	.	TRBJ1-1	CSVDDRNTEAFF	TGCAGCGTTGATGACAGGAACACTGAAGCTTTCTTT
.	TRBV15	.	TRBJ1-1	CATSRETGGVLNTEAFF	TGTGCCACCAGCAGGGAGACAGGTGGGGTACTGAACACTGAAGCTTTCTTT
TRBD1	TRBV6-5	.	TRBJ1-2	CASSYGTGRGYTF	TGTGCCAGCAGTTACGGGACAGGGCGAGGCTACACCTTC
TRBD2	TRBV10-3	.	TRBJ2-1	CAVLGTSGRGNEQFF	TGTGCCGTGTTGGGAACTAGCGGGAGAGGCAATGAGCAGTTCTTC